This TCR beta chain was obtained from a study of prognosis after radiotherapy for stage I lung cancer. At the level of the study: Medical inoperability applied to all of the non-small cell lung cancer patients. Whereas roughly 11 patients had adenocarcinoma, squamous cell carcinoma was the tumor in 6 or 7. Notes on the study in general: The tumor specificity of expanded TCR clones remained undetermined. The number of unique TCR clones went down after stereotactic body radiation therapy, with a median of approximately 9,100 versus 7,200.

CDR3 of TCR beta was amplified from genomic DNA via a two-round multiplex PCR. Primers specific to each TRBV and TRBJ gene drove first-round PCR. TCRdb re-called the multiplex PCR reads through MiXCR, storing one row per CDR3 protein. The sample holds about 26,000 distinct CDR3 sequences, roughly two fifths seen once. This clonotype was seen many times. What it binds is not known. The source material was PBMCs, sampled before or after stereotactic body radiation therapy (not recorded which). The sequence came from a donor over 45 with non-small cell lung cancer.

CDR3 DNA sequence: TGTGCCAGCAGTTTCATAGCAGTGATCGGAATGAACACTGAAGCTTTCTTT. The encoded protein is CASSFIAVIGMNTEAFF. The V call is TRBV28, the J call TRBJ1-1; no firm D call. The length of the CDR3 is 17 residues. The V gene's germline CDR1 is MDHEN and CDR2 SYDVKM. Trimming removed 3 bases from V and 0 bases from J, with 17 bases in between.